The 13 T cell receptor beta chains below were found in one sample sequenced in a study of blood T cell repertoires in COVID-19. TCRdb's table, derived via immunoSEQ multiplex PCR, lists solely in-frame clones and lacks some. Altogether around 250,000 clones are present, about four fifths being singletons, with the ten largest covering approximately 3.5%. The specimen sequenced was peripheral blood. The receptors originated from a woman between 18 and 30 years old with acute or convalescent COVID-19.

The chain links TRBV6-5 to TRBJ2-7; perhaps TRBD1 as D (5 bases). This CDR3 spans 15 amino acids. Trimming pared 0 bases from V and 4 bases from J, leaving 13 bases between. In germline, CDR1 is MNHEY, CDR2 SVGAGI. In DNA, the CDR3 is TGTGCCAGCAGTTACTCGAAAGGGGTTGTGTACGAGCAGTACTTC. Amino acids: CASSYSKGVVYEQYF.

This clone was found a few times. The genes are TRBV2 and TRBJ2-2; D is unresolved. CDR1 and CDR2 from the germline V gene are SNHLY and FYNNEI. The CDR3 length is 12 residues. The ends were cut back, 4 bases at V and 6 bases at J, with 6 bases in the middle. In nucleotides, the CDR3 is TGTGCCAGCAGTGTATCCCCCGGGGAGCTGTTTTTT. This gives the protein CASSVSPGELFF.

The chain has TRBV5-6 and TRBJ2-7, with 11 bases that match TRBD1. CDR3 length: 15 residues. V was pared by 4 bases and J by 6 bases, with 9 bases of the junction left unmatched. Germline CDR1 SGHDT, CDR2 YYEEEE. DNA for the CDR3: TGTGCCAGCAGCCGTAACCGGGACAGGGGGAGCGAGCAGTACTTC. Translating gives CASSRNRDRGSEQYF.

This clone was found once. This sample also contains other DNA sequences that code for the same CDR3. The V gene is TRBV28, the J gene TRBJ2-7; 8 positions agree with TRBD1. CDR1 is MDHEN, CDR2 SYDVKM, per germline. J lost 2 bases, V lost 3 bases, and 3 bases had no gene match. The CDR3 spans 14 residues. The CDR3 sequence is CASSFPGGTYEQYF. CDR3 bases: TGTGCCAGCAGTTTCCCAGGGGGCACCTACGAGCAGTACTTC. Using reference TRBV28 and TRBJ2-7 for the parts outside the CDR3, the full variable domain is DVKVTQSSRYLVKRTGEKVFLECVQDMDHENMFWYRQDPGLGLRLIYFSYDVKMKEKGDIPEGYSVSREKKERFSLILESASTNQTSMYLCASSFPGGTYEQYFGPGTRLTVT.

The chain employs TRBV21-1 and TRBJ2-7; TRBD1, the D gene given by the table, was not confirmed from the DNA. TRBV21-1 is classified as a pseudogene. This CDR3 has 15 amino acids. CDR3 nucleotides: TGTGCCAGCAGCACCCGACAGGAACCTCCTACGAAGCAGTACTTC. Protein product: CASSTRQEPPTKQYF.

This chain links TRBV29-1 with TRBJ1-2; D unresolved. Germline V lookup: CDR1 SQVTM, CDR2 ANQGSEA. The CDR3 spans 13 residues. Deletions cut 7 bases from V and 8 bases from J, with 20 bases between. The CDR3 region is CSATDSKSLGYTF. CDR3 nucleotide sequence: TGCAGCGCCACGGACTCCAAAAGCTTGGGCTACACCTTC.

Only a few counts were recorded for this clone. V gene TRBV7-2 combines with J gene TRBJ2-7, with D perhaps TRBD2 (7 bases). Trimming removed 3 bases from V and 2 bases from J, with 11 bases in between. Germline V gives CDR1 SGHTA, CDR2 FQGNSA. This CDR3 spans 14 amino acids. The DNA of the CDR3 is TGTGCCAGCAGCTTCGACGGGGGGCCCTACGAGCAGTACTTC. It encodes CASSFDGGPYEQYF.

DNA for the CDR3: TGTGCCAGCAGTTTTTTCGGACAGTCCGAGCAGTACTTC. Translated, it gives CASSFFGQSEQYF. This rearrangement joins TRBV12-3 or TRBV12-4 to TRBJ2-7, with D tentatively TRBD1 (6 bases). The CDR3 runs to 13 residues. The V gene lost 3 bases and the J gene lost 6 bases, with 12 bases spanning the gap.

J is TRBJ2-3 and V is TRBV7-9; D may be TRBD1 (6 bases). Per the germline V gene, CDR1 is SEHNR and CDR2 is FQNEAQ (reference sequence). The CDR3 is 14 amino acids. The V end lost 5 bases, the J end lost 0 bases, and 9 bases lay between the germline ends. CDR3 DNA sequence: TGTGCCAGCAGCCCCGGACAGAGCACAGATACGCAGTATTTT. This codes for CASSPGQSTDTQYF.

The chain recombines TRBV20-1 with TRBJ2-1; maybe TRBD2 (6 bases). The germline gives CDR1 DFQATT, CDR2 SNEGSKA (reference sequence). V lost 5 bases, J lost 10 bases, and 9 bases lay in between. The CDR3 covers 10 residues. The CDR3 reads CSAARGEQFF. CDR3 bases: TGCAGTGCTGCCCGGGGGGAGCAGTTCTTC.

This clone is a singleton in its sample. The V call is TRBV18, the J call TRBJ1-1; 9 bases line up with TRBD1. The germline V gene encodes CDR1 KGHSH and CDR2 LQKENI. V was clipped by 0 bases and J by 8 bases; unmatched bases: 10. CDR3 length: 16 amino acids. The CDR3 region has the DNA TGTGCCAGCTCACCACCCCGGGACAGGGTTGGCGTGGAAGCTTTCTTT. It encodes CASSPPRDRVGVEAFF.

This clone was picked up a small number of times. This chain joins TRBV2 and TRBJ2-1; no clear D gene. V was trimmed by 4 bases and J by 10 bases, leaving 8 bases between them. Germline CDR1 SNHLY, CDR2 FYNNEI. The CDR3 is 11 residues long. The CDR3, as DNA: TGTGCCAGCAGTGGGGCATCGGAGCAGTTCTTC. This encodes CASSGASEQFF.

V gene TRBV7-3 combines with J gene TRBJ2-1; D perhaps matches TRBD2 (6 bases). Trimming took 5 bases from V and 13 from J, leaving 18 bases between them. Germline CDR1 is SGHTA and CDR2 is FQGTGA. The CDR3 runs to 13 residues. CDR3 coding DNA: TGTGCCAGCAGCGTCGTCCGGGACTCTCGACAGTTCTTC. Protein product: CASSVVRDSRQFF.